The count of the clone carrying this TCR beta chain is one. This sample was taken from a study of shared clonotypes between healthy human individuals. Profiled with immunoSEQ multiplex PCR; TCRdb holds only in-frame clones, not every one. Of 2.3 million or so clones listed, approximately 95% were seen once; the top ten hold about 0.39%. CDR3 size: 15 residues. The germline CDR1 and CDR2 sequences are MDHEN and SYDVKM. V lost 0 bases and J 7 bases, leaving 13 bases between the germline ends. CD4+ cells yielded CD45RA+ naive and CD45RA-negative memory subsets. This chain connects TRBV28 to TRBJ2-1; a possible D gene is TRBD2 (5 bases). Material for sequencing was naive CD4+ T cells from PBMCs. Subset indicated: CD45RA+ positively selected. The TCR comes from a man between 18 and 35 years old in good health. Some clones in this sample may be carry-over from other donors' samples. Written as DNA, the CDR3 is TGTGCCAGCAGTTTATGGGGCGGATCGGGGAATGAGCAGTTCTTC. Protein sequence: CASSLWGGSGNEQFF.